The 27 T cell receptor beta chains given below trace back to one sample, sequenced in a study of blood T cell repertoires in COVID-19. TCRdb's copy holds only in-frame clones and misses some; the assay was immunoSEQ multiplex PCR. In the table there are 300,000 to 450,000 clones, about 85% of which are singletons. Sequencing was carried out using peripheral blood. All receptors derive from a woman younger than 35 with acute or convalescent COVID-19.

V is TRBV6-5 and J is TRBJ1-5; 7 nucleotides match TRBD1. The V gene's germline CDR1 is MNHEY and CDR2 SVGAGI. V was clipped by 0 bases and J by 3 bases; unmatched bases: 2. The CDR3 is made up of 15 amino acids. In DNA form, the CDR3 reads TGTGCCAGCAGTTACTCAGGACAGGCCAATCAGCCCCAGCATTTT. The encoded protein is CASSYSGQANQPQHF.

CDR3 region: CASSAPTSGGSTDTQYF. The CDR3 nucleotides read TGTGCCAGCAGCGCACCGACTAGCGGGGGGTCCACAGATACGCAGTATTTT. The chain uses TRBV5-4 and TRBJ2-3, with TRBD2 matching over 13 bases. Germline-derived CDR1 and CDR2 are SGHNT and YYREEE (reference sequence). This CDR3 is built from 17 residues. V trimming: 4 bases; J trimming: 2 bases; junction bases outside the gene matches: 7.

The J gene is TRBJ1-4, the V gene TRBV2, with TRBD1 identical over 7 bases. The CDR3 is 15 residues long. The ends lost 1 base at V and 7 bases at J; junction bases unmatched: 6. Per germline, CDR1 SNHLY and CDR2 FYNNEI. CDR3 amino acids: CASSEGGGAGEKLFF. The CDR3 DNA reads TGTGCCAGCAGTGAAGGAGGGGGCGCGGGTGAAAAACTGTTTTTT.

The chain carries TRBV18 and TRBJ1-1, with D possibly TRBD1 on 5 matching bases. Germline-derived CDR1 and CDR2 are KGHSH and LQKENI. Trimming removed 0 bases at V and 4 bases at J, with 15 bases between. The CDR3 has 16 amino acids. This CDR3 is CASSPPGGARGTEAFF. The CDR3 DNA reads TGTGCCAGCTCACCACCGGGCGGGGCGCGGGGCACTGAAGCTTTCTTT.

The chain employs TRBV29-1 and TRBJ2-1; possible D gene TRBD1, 5 bases. Germline loops: CDR1 SQVTM, CDR2 ANQGSEA. V gave up 0 bases and J gave up 6 bases, with 6 bases separating them. The CDR3 has 12 amino acids. CDR3: CSVEERGNEQFF. The CDR3 DNA follows: TGCAGCGTTGAAGAAAGGGGCAATGAGCAGTTCTTC.

The chain couples TRBV6-5 to TRBJ1-2; D is possibly TRBD1 (5 bases). Deletions cut 6 bases from V and 5 bases from J, with 16 bases between. This CDR3 spans 14 amino acids. From germline, CDR1 is MNHEY and CDR2 SVGAGI. The CDR3 protein is CASSRRGKTYGYTF. The CDR3 nucleotides are TGTGCCAGCAGCCGGCGGGGGAAAACATATGGCTACACCTTC.

In this sample, this clone turned up a few times. This sequence joins TRBV9 and TRBJ1-2; a possible D gene is TRBD1 (5 bases). Trimming removed 0 bases from V and 2 bases from J, with 11 bases in between. The CDR3 runs 15 residues. The germline V gene has CDR1 SGDLS and CDR2 YYNGEE. The CDR3 coding sequence is TGTGCCAGCAGCGTAGGTGTGGGGCAGAACTATGGCTACACCTTC. Its protein is CASSVGVGQNYGYTF.

V usage is TRBV27 and J usage is TRBJ2-7; 9 nucleotides agree with TRBD2. CDR3 size: 10 residues. CDR1 and CDR2 (germline): MNHEY, SMNVEV (reference sequence). The CDR3 reads CVSGSYEQYF. In nucleotides, the CDR3 is TGTGTTAGCGGGAGTTACGAGCAGTACTTC.

The chain uses TRBV2 and TRBJ1-1, with D possibly TRBD1 on 6 matching bases. Trimming removed 7 bases from V and 3 bases from J, with 12 bases in between. CDR1 and CDR2 (germline): SNHLY, FYNNEI. The CDR3 sequence is 13 residues long. CDR3 in amino acids: CASKQGRDTEAFF. CDR3 nucleotides: TGTGCCAGCAAACAGGGCCGGGACACTGAAGCTTTCTTT.

J is TRBJ1-2 and V is TRBV5-1; a weak D match, TRBD1 (6 bases). Trimming cost V 2 bases and J 7 bases, with 24 bases left between them. In germline, CDR1 is SGHRS, CDR2 YFSETQ. The CDR3 sequence is 17 residues long. The CDR3 DNA follows: TGCGCCAGCAGCTTTGGGACAATGAGAAAGGGGTCCGGTGGCTACACCTTC. Protein sequence: CASSFGTMRKGSGGYTF. The entire variable domain, with the rest obtained from reference TRBV5-1 and TRBJ1-2, is as follows: KAGVTQTPRYLIKTRGQQVTLSCSPISGHRSVSWYQQTPGQGLQFLFEYFSETQRNKGNFPGRFSGRQFSNSRSEMNVSTLELGDSALYLCASSFGTMRKGSGGYTFGSGTRLTVV.

The J gene is TRBJ1-5, the V gene TRBV4-1; 9 nucleotides align to TRBD1. This CDR3 is built from 16 residues. Trimming took 1 base from V and 4 from J; bases not matched to a gene: 5. The germline V gene encodes CDR1 MGHRA and CDR2 YSYEKL. CDR3 amino acids: CASSQAGTGPNQPQHF. For the CDR3, the DNA is TGCGCCAGCAGCCAAGCCGGGACAGGGCCTAATCAGCCCCAGCATTTT.

This clone appeared once. The rearrangement links TRBV5-4 to TRBJ2-2; D gene ambiguous. V lost 2 bases to trimming and J lost 7 bases, with 6 bases between them. The CDR3 runs to 12 residues. CDR1 and CDR2 (germline): SGHNT, YYREEE (reference sequence). CDR3 sequence (DNA): TGTGCCAGCAGCTTCACTGGCGGGGAGCTGTTTTTT. Translated, it gives CASSFTGGELFF.

The CDR3: CASSQDGPLYEQYF. DNA for the CDR3: TGTGCCAGCAGCCAAGATGGGCCATTGTACGAGCAGTACTTC. This chain connects TRBV3-1 (or the pseudogene TRBV3-2) to TRBJ2-7; D not resolved. The CDR3 extends over 14 amino acids. Germline V gene lookup returns CDR1 LGHDT and CDR2 YNNKEL (reference sequence). V lost 0 bases to trimming and J lost 4 bases, with 10 bases between them.

The chain combines TRBV6-2 or TRBV6-3 with TRBJ2-4; 12 positions agree with TRBD2. After removal of 2 bases from V and 6 bases from J, the junction contained 5 bases not matched to a gene. This CDR3 comprises 16 residues. From germline, CDR1 is MNHEY and CDR2 SVGEGT. CDR3 sequence: CASSYASGRVGNIQYF. CDR3 nucleotides: TGTGCCAGCAGTTACGCTAGCGGGAGGGTCGGAAACATTCAGTACTTC.

The chain has TRBV12-5 and TRBJ2-1; possible D gene TRBD2, 6 bases. Germline assignment: CDR1 LGHNT and CDR2 FRNRAP. The CDR3 is 14 residues long. V dropped 6 bases and J dropped 0 bases, with 9 bases sitting between them. CDR3 in DNA: TGTGCTAGTGGCCACGGGAGCTCCTACAATGAGCAGTTCTTC. Its protein is CASGHGSSYNEQFF. The complete variable domain, with remaining parts taken from reference TRBV12-5 and TRBJ2-1, reads DARVTQTPRHKVTEMGQEVTMRCQPILGHNTVFWYRQTMMQGLELLAYFRNRAPLDDSGMPKDRFSAEMPDATLATLKIQPSEPRDSAVYFCASGHGSSYNEQFFGPGTRLTVL.

J is TRBJ1-2 and V is TRBV6-5, with D possibly being TRBD1 (6 bases). The CDR3 spans 13 residues. V shed 5 bases and J shed 12 bases, with 19 bases lying between them. The germline gives CDR1 MNHEY, CDR2 SVGAGI. This CDR3 is CASSRGVRTDNTF. CDR3 sequence (DNA): TGTGCCAGCAGTCGTGGGGTACGGACAGACAACACCTTC.

The CDR3 DNA reads as TGTGCCAGCAGTGAAAGCGGGACAGGGAATGGCTACACCTTC. Translating it yields CASSESGTGNGYTF. The rearrangement joins TRBV6-1 to TRBJ1-2; TRBD1 aligns across 9 bases. With V trimmed by 2 bases and J by 6 bases, 4 bases remained unmatched. The CDR3 has 14 residues. The germline V gene has CDR1 MNHNS and CDR2 SASEGT.

J is TRBJ1-2 and V is TRBV9; 11 positions agree with TRBD1. CDR3 length equals 18 residues. V lost 2 bases and J lost 4; bases outside the gene matches: 13. Per germline, CDR1 SGDLS and CDR2 YYNGEE. The CDR3 loop reads CASSVKPGTGGSGYGYTF. CDR3 nucleotides: TGTGCCAGCAGCGTTAAGCCCGGGACAGGGGGTAGTGGCTATGGCTACACCTTC.

This clone was observed at least ten times. The V gene is TRBV6-5, the J gene TRBJ1-2; a weak D match, TRBD1 (6 bases). V lost 2 bases and J 7 bases, leaving 17 bases between the germline ends. The CDR3 is made up of 15 amino acids. Germline V gene data show CDR1 as MNHEY and CDR2 as SVGAGI. CDR3 bases: TGTGCCAGCAGTTACCCGGGCGGGGGGGCTCTTGGCTACACCTTC. Its translation is CASSYPGGGALGYTF.

This chain connects TRBV28 to TRBJ2-4; TRBD2 aligns across 11 bases. This CDR3 is built from 16 residues. Per germline, CDR1 MDHEN and CDR2 SYDVKM. After removal of 4 bases from V and 5 bases from J, the junction contained 7 bases not matched to a gene. The CDR3 sequence: CASSSLLAGVENIQYF. The CDR3 nucleotides are TGTGCCAGCAGTTCTTTACTAGCGGGAGTTGAAAACATTCAGTACTTC.

V gene TRBV11-2 combines with J gene TRBJ2-5, with 9 bases matching TRBD1. CDR1 is SGHAT, CDR2 FQNNGV, per germline. V lost 0 bases, J lost 4 bases, and 9 bases stayed unmatched. The length of the CDR3 is 17 residues. CDR3 nucleotide sequence: TGTGCCAGCAGCTTAGAATTCGGGGACAGGGCCTTAGAGACCCAGTACTTC. This gives the protein CASSLEFGDRALETQYF.

The rearrangement joins TRBV3-1 (or the pseudogene TRBV3-2) to TRBJ2-1; D is unresolved. The CDR3 contains 14 residues. V lost 0 bases, J lost 4 bases, and 7 bases lay in between. Germline V gene lookup returns CDR1 LGHDT and CDR2 YNNKEL (reference sequence). The CDR3 DNA reads as TGTGCCAGCAGCCAAGATGCGGCTTACAATGAGCAGTTCTTC. It codes for CASSQDAAYNEQFF.

The V and J genes are TRBV6-6 and TRBJ2-7, with 12 bases aligning to TRBD2. CDR1 and CDR2 from the germline V gene are MNHNY and SVGAGI (reference sequence). V was pared by 5 bases and J by 6 bases, with 11 bases of the junction left unmatched. CDR3 length: 16 residues. The CDR3 DNA reads as TGTGCCAGCAGTCGAGGGGCTAGCGGGGGGGCGTCCGAGCAGTACTTC. The encoded protein is CASSRGASGGASEQYF.

The chain has TRBV7-3 and TRBJ2-1; no clear D. This CDR3 is 13 amino acids long. Germline CDR1 SGHTA, CDR2 FQGTGA. V shed 5 bases and J shed 5 bases, with 10 bases lying between them. CDR3 nucleotides: TGTGCCAGCAGCATTCGAGGAGACAATGAGCAGTTCTTC. This sequence encodes CASSIRGDNEQFF. Full variable domain (outside the CDR3, taken from reference TRBV7-3 and TRBJ2-1): GAGVSQTPSNKVTEKGKYVELRCDPISGHTALYWYRQSLGQGPEFLIYFQGTGAADDSGLPNDRFFAVRPEGSVSTLKIQRTERGDSAVYLCASSIRGDNEQFFGPGTRLTVL.

V gene TRBV11-2 combines with J gene TRBJ1-4, with 8 bases fitting TRBD1. This CDR3 comprises 13 residues. Per germline, CDR1 SGHAT and CDR2 FQNNGV. V trimming: 6 bases; J trimming: 8 bases; junction bases outside the gene matches: 5. The CDR3 nucleotides are TGTGCCAGCAGTGGACAGGGTTGGGAAAAACTGTTTTTT. Translation gives CASSGQGWEKLFF.

This CDR3 is CASSEARISGANVLTF. The CDR3 DNA reads TGTGCCAGCAGTGAAGCGCGGATCTCTGGGGCCAACGTCCTGACTTTC. This chain joins TRBV2 and TRBJ2-6; D not resolved. Germline-derived CDR1 and CDR2 are SNHLY and FYNNEI. The CDR3 is 16 amino acids. V was clipped by 0 bases and J by 0 bases, with 6 bases between them.

The rearrangement joins TRBV11-2 to TRBJ2-7; 7 bases map to TRBD1. V was pared by 3 bases and J by 1 base, with 6 bases of the junction left unmatched. CDR3 length: 15 amino acids. Per germline, CDR1 SGHAT and CDR2 FQNNGV. This CDR3 is CASSFEGGVSYEQYF. CDR3 sequence (DNA): TGTGCCAGCAGCTTTGAAGGGGGCGTATCCTACGAGCAGTACTTC.